Each of the 4 T cell receptor beta chains below was sequenced from the same sample in a study of blood T cell repertoires in COVID-19. Assay used: immunoSEQ multiplex PCR; TCRdb lists only in-frame clones, some missing. The sample records around 110,000 clones, 70% to 75% being singletons. The sequenced material came from peripheral blood. These receptors were obtained from a human donor with acute or convalescent COVID-19. The donor label of this sample is uncertain.

The V call is TRBV7-9, the J call TRBJ2-3; 7 bases line up with TRBD1. V dropped 2 bases and J dropped 4; count of bases not matched to a gene: 6. Germline CDR1 is SEHNR and CDR2 is FQNEAQ (reference sequence). CDR3 length: 15 amino acids. The CDR3 DNA is TGTGCCAGCAGCTTATACAGGGGAAGGGCAGATACGCAGTATTTT. Encoded protein: CASSLYRGRADTQYF. Using reference TRBV7-9 and TRBJ2-3 for the parts outside the CDR3, the full variable domain is DTGVSQNPRHKITKRGQNVTFRCDPISEHNRLYWYRQTLGQGPEFLTYFQNEAQLEKSRLLSDRFSAERPKGSFSTLEIQRTEQGDSAMYLCASSLYRGRADTQYFGPGTRLTVL.

This clone was detected only a few times. This chain links TRBV29-1 with TRBJ2-3, with 8 bases lining up with TRBD1. CDR3 length: 14 residues. Germline CDR1 is SQVTM and CDR2 is ANQGSEA. V lost 7 bases and J lost 2; bases outside the gene matches: 8. The CDR3 coding sequence is TGCAGCGCTGGGGACAGGTCGCTCACAGATACGCAGTATTTT. Translated, it gives CSAGDRSLTDTQYF.

V gene TRBV5-6 combines with J gene TRBJ1-4; D is undetermined. Trimming removed 4 bases from V and 4 bases from J, with 8 bases in between. Germline loops: CDR1 SGHDT, CDR2 YYEEEE. The CDR3 has 13 residues. CDR3 in DNA: TGTGCCAGCAGCCTCCGCGGTAATGAAAAACTGTTTTTT. Residues: CASSLRGNEKLFF.

V gene TRBV5-8 combines with J gene TRBJ1-4; D is perhaps TRBD1 (5 bases). Germline values: CDR1 SGHTS, CDR2 YDEGEE. The CDR3 totals 16 residues. Trimming removed 5 bases at V and 6 bases at J, with 20 bases between. The CDR3 sequence: CASSSPPGEADEKLFF. CDR3 in DNA: TGTGCCAGCAGTTCTCCCCCGGGGGAGGCTGATGAAAAACTGTTTTTT.